The next 25 T cell receptor beta chains were all read from a single sample in a study of T cells in Graves' hyperthyroidism and ophthalmopathy. TCR beta CDR3 sequences were amplified from RNA transcripts. A set of HTBI primers served as the primers for a first-round RT-PCR of the TCR CDR3. From the multiplex PCR reads, TCRdb called clonotypes with MiXCR, one entry per CDR3 protein. The table shows around 50,000 distinct CDR3 sequences, with 48% occurring only once. The source material was blood. The receptor set was obtained from a woman between 45 and 60 years old with Graves' ophthalmopathy.

The chain joins TRBV7-9 to TRBJ2-7, with TRBD1 matching 11 bases. Germline CDR1 reads SEHNR; CDR2 reads FQNEAQ (reference sequence). CDR3 size: 15 residues. J gave up 3 bases and V 4 bases, and 5 bases lay outside the gene matches. The CDR3 DNA sequence: TGTGCCAGCAGCTCCGGGACAGGGGGAGGCTACGAGCAGTACTTC. Residues: CASSSGTGGGYEQYF.

This chain joins TRBV20-1 and TRBJ1-6; D gene uncertain. CDR3 size: 15 residues. V shed 4 bases and J shed 0 bases, with 10 bases lying between them. Looked up from germline, CDR1 is DFQATT and CDR2 is SNEGSKA (reference sequence). The CDR3 loop is CSATGLSSYNSPLHF. In DNA, the CDR3 is TGCAGTGCTACCGGACTGAGCTCCTATAATTCACCCCTCCACTTT.

Points on this clonotype: One end of the junction fails to match germline, which may point to a read error. The chain combines TRBV20-1 with TRBJ2-7, with D perhaps matching TRBD2 (5 bases). The CDR3 totals 12 residues. Germline V gives CDR1 DFQATT, CDR2 SNEGSKA (reference sequence). This CDR3 is CNARRGSYEQYF. The CDR3 region has the DNA TGCAATGCTAGAAGAGGGTCCTACGAGCAGTACTTC.

The chain combines TRBV7-3 with TRBJ1-1, with D maybe TRBD1 (5 bases). CDR3 length: 17 residues. Germline assignment: CDR1 SGHTA and CDR2 FQGTGA. V was trimmed by 5 bases and J by 3 bases, leaving 22 bases between them. The CDR3 sequence is CASSPDGGNTGDTEAFF. DNA of the CDR3: TGTGCCAGCAGCCCAGATGGGGGGAACACCGGGGACACTGAAGCTTTCTTT.

In its sample, this clonotype was seen a few times. V and J are TRBV18 and TRBJ1-1; 7 nucleotides match TRBD1. V shed 2 bases, J shed 8 bases, and the junction held 5 bases outside the gene matches. The CDR3 sequence is 13 residues long. Germline V gene data show CDR1 as KGHSH and CDR2 as LQKENI. CDR3 nucleotides: TGTGCCAGCTCACCAGGGACAGAAATCGAAGCTTTCTTT. Its translation: CASSPGTEIEAFF. The full variable domain, completed using reference TRBV18 and TRBJ1-1, is NAGVMQNPRHLVRRRGQEARLRCSPMKGHSHVYWYRQLPEEGLKFMVYLQKENIIDESGMPKERFSAEFPKEGPSILRIQQVVRGDSAAYFCASSPGTEIEAFFGQGTRLTVV.

This clonotype was observed many times. The chain employs TRBV5-6 and TRBJ1-1; 10 bases agree with TRBD1. The CDR3 is 14 residues long. In germline, CDR1 is SGHDT, CDR2 YYEEEE. The V segment lost 4 bases and the J segment 2 bases; nucleotides outside the gene matches: 2. The CDR3 bases are TGTGCCAGCAGCCGGGACAGGGGTAACACTGAAGCTTTCTTT. Translated: CASSRDRGNTEAFF.

This clonotype was found many times. The V call is TRBV12-3 or TRBV12-4, the J call TRBJ2-1, with 8 positions matching TRBD2. The CDR3 covers 16 residues. V was clipped by 6 bases and J by 4 bases; unmatched bases: 11. As DNA, the CDR3 is TGTGCCAGCAGACCACGTGGAGGCGGGGGGTACAATGAGCAGTTCTTC. It encodes CASRPRGGGGYNEQFF.

The V gene is TRBV5-5, the J gene TRBJ2-7; TRBD1 aligns across 10 bases. V was pared by 9 bases and J by 3 bases, with 9 bases of the junction left unmatched. CDR1 is SGHKS and CDR2 is YYEKEE in the germline V gene (reference sequence). This CDR3 region has 14 residues. The DNA for the CDR3 is TGTGCCACTAGGTCCGGACAGGGGGGCTACGAGCAGTACTTC. This gives the protein CATRSGQGGYEQYF.

This clonotype appeared once. The chain combines TRBV7-2 with TRBJ1-1, with D perhaps matching TRBD1 (6 bases). Trimming took off 8 bases at V and 4 bases at J, with 20 bases between the two ends. Germline V gene sequence: CDR1 SGHTA, CDR2 FQGNSA. There are 15 residues in the CDR3. For the CDR3, the DNA is TGTGCCAGCGCCCCGGGTCTAGCGGGGGCCACTGAAGCTTTCTTT. Translation gives CASAPGLAGATEAFF.

The J gene is TRBJ2-5, the V gene TRBV6-1; possible D gene TRBD1, 6 bases. The CDR3 is made up of 15 amino acids. Germline lookup yields CDR1 MNHNS and CDR2 SASEGT. The V gene lost 6 bases and the J gene lost 5 bases, with 19 bases spanning the gap. CDR3 protein: CASSHVRGPNETQYF. As DNA, the CDR3 is TGTGCCAGCAGCCATGTCAGGGGTCCTAATGAGACCCAGTACTTC.

The V gene is TRBV7-3, the J gene TRBJ2-4; possible D gene TRBD1, 6 bases. Germline assignment: CDR1 SGHTA and CDR2 FQGTGA. The CDR3 covers 13 residues. Trimming left V 4 bases short and J 10 bases short, with 14 bases between. As DNA, the CDR3 is TGTGCCAGCAGCTCAGGGGCTACCGGGATTCAGTACTTC. This translates into CASSSGATGIQYF. The full variable domain, its missing parts supplied by reference TRBV7-3 and TRBJ2-4, is GAGVSQTPSNKVTEKGKYVELRCDPISGHTALYWYRQSLGQGPEFLIYFQGTGAADDSGLPNDRFFAVRPEGSVSTLKIQRTERGDSAVYLCASSSGATGIQYFGAGTRLSVL.

The V gene is TRBV7-2, the J gene TRBJ2-1; TRBD2 agrees at 13 bases. Germline assignment: CDR1 SGHTA and CDR2 FQGNSA. The CDR3 is 15 amino acids. J gave up 6 bases and V 1 base, and 0 bases lay outside the gene matches. The CDR3 DNA reads as TGTGCCAGCAGCTTAGGGACTAGCGGGAGCAATGAGCAGTTCTTC. Translated, it gives CASSLGTSGSNEQFF.

The J gene is TRBJ2-7, the V gene TRBV19; TRBD2 agrees at 9 bases. The CDR3 has 14 amino acids. With V trimmed by 3 bases and J by 5 bases, 5 bases remained unmatched. Germline lookup yields CDR1 LNHDA and CDR2 SQIVND (reference sequence). CDR3 nucleotide sequence: TGTGCCAGTAGTATGCTAGCGGGACGCGACGAGCAGTACTTC. Residues: CASSMLAGRDEQYF.

The gene calls are TRBV12-3 or TRBV12-4 and TRBJ1-1; tentative D call: TRBD1 (6 bases). Trimming stripped 1 base from V and 10 bases from J, with 10 bases between. This CDR3 contains 12 residues. The CDR3 spells CASSLGGAAAFF. The CDR3, as DNA: TGTGCCAGCAGTTTAGGGGGGGCTGCAGCTTTCTTT.

V gene TRBV28 combines with J gene TRBJ2-7; D gene uncertain. Germline V gene data show CDR1 as MDHEN and CDR2 as SYDVKM. Trimming took off 3 bases at V and 3 bases at J, with 12 bases between the two ends. The length of the CDR3 is 14 residues. The CDR3 protein is CASSLTLADYEQYF. In nucleotides, the CDR3 is TGTGCCAGCAGTTTGACACTGGCCGACTACGAGCAGTACTTC. Based on the CDR3 plus reference TRBV28 and TRBJ2-7, the full variable domain is DVKVTQSSRYLVKRTGEKVFLECVQDMDHENMFWYRQDPGLGLRLIYFSYDVKMKEKGDIPEGYSVSREKKERFSLILESASTNQTSMYLCASSLTLADYEQYFGPGTRLTVT.

By share, this clonotype counts as medium-sized. The genes are TRBV24-1 and TRBJ2-3, with TRBD2 identical over 9 bases. The CDR3 is made up of 15 amino acids. Germline V lookup: CDR1 KGHDR, CDR2 SFDVKD. The J segment lost 6 bases and the V segment lost 7 bases, leaving 10 bases of the junction unmatched. This CDR3 is CATSRRAGGHDTQYF. The CDR3, as DNA: TGTGCCACCAGCCGGAGGGCGGGAGGGCATGATACGCAGTATTTT.

A remark on this clonotype: A read error may account for a junction end that differs from germline. In nucleotides, the CDR3 is TGTGACAGCAGCTTAGGGCGGAATGGCAATCAGCCCCAGCATTTT. It is translated as CDSSLGRNGNQPQHF. The chain links TRBV13 to TRBJ1-5; D not certain. The CDR3 covers 15 residues. Germline loops: CDR1 PRHDT, CDR2 FYEKMQ (reference sequence).

Concerning this clonotype itself: This sequence may be a read error, since a much larger clone differs from it by one base. The rearrangement links TRBV4-1 to TRBJ2-5; 9 bases match TRBD2. The CDR3 consists of 14 residues. CDR1 MGHRA and CDR2 YSYEKL come from the germline V gene. CDR3 sequence: CASSVAGVSEIQYF. The CDR3 nucleotides are TGCGCCAGCAGCGTAGCGGGAGTATCGGAGATCCAGTACTTC.

A remark on this clonotype: Because the CDR3 is missing its conserved closing phenylalanine or tryptophan, this is likely a read error. V usage is TRBV6-1 and J usage is TRBJ1-5; TRBD1 agrees at 7 bases. Germline V lookup: CDR1 MNHNS, CDR2 SASEGT. CDR3 length: 12 residues. Trimming took 8 bases from V and 8 from J; bases not matched to a gene: 6. CDR3 sequence reads: CASGQVNEPQHL. CDR3 bases: TGTGCCAGCGGACAGGTGAATGAGCCCCAGCATCTT.

This clonotype was detected many times. This sequence joins TRBV27 and TRBJ1-1, with D possibly matching TRBD1 (5 bases). The CDR3 is 13 amino acids. Per germline, CDR1 MNHEY and CDR2 SMNVEV (reference sequence). V was cut by 4 bases and J by 7 bases, with 13 bases left in between. The CDR3: CASSSTGRNEAFF. The DNA of the CDR3 is TGTGCCAGCAGTTCAACGGGACGGAATGAAGCTTTCTTT.

The V gene is TRBV2, the J gene TRBJ2-4, with TRBD1 as a possible D gene (5 bases). Trimming shortened V by 5 bases and J by 11 bases, and 16 bases separated the two germline ends. Per germline, CDR1 SNHLY and CDR2 FYNNEI. The CDR3 runs 13 residues. The CDR3 loop is CASSLRGQGFQYF. For the CDR3, the DNA is TGTGCCAGCAGTTTAAGGGGCCAGGGATTTCAGTACTTC. Full variable domain (outside the CDR3, taken from reference TRBV2 and TRBJ2-4): EPEVTQTPSHQVTQMGQEVILRCVPISNHLYFYWYRQILGQKVEFLVSFYNNEISEKSEIFDDQFSVERPDGSNFTLKIRSTKLEDSAMYFCASSLRGQGFQYFGAGTRLSVL.

This clonotype was recorded at least ten times. The chain combines TRBV5-6 with TRBJ2-5; 9 bases are a match to TRBD1. Germline CDR1 reads SGHDT; CDR2 reads YYEEEE. The CDR3 loop spans 14 amino acids. The V and J ends lost 0 bases and 5 bases, in that order; junction bases with no gene match: 2. The CDR3 region is CASSLDRGLETQYF. Written as DNA, the CDR3 is TGTGCCAGCAGCTTGGACAGGGGGCTGGAGACCCAGTACTTC. Combining the CDR3 with reference TRBV5-6 and TRBJ2-5 gives the whole variable domain DAGVTQSPTHLIKTRGQQVTLRCSPKSGHDTVSWYQQALGQGPQFIFQYYEEEERQRGNFPDRFSGHQFPNYSSELNVNALLLGDSALYLCASSLDRGLETQYFGPGTRLLVL.

This chain joins TRBV7-2 and TRBJ2-2, with D possibly matching TRBD1 (6 bases). V dropped 6 bases and J dropped 5 bases, with 22 bases sitting between them. The germline V gene encodes CDR1 SGHTA and CDR2 FQGNSA. There are 17 residues in the CDR3. The CDR3 here is CASSLIPNRALTGELFF. As DNA, the CDR3 is TGTGCCAGCAGTTTAATCCCCAACAGGGCGCTTACCGGGGAGCTGTTTTTT. Drawing the rest from reference TRBV7-2 and TRBJ2-2, the complete variable domain is GAGVSQSPSNKVTEKGKDVELRCDPISGHTALYWYRQSLGQGLEFLIYFQGNSAPDKSGLPSDRFSAERTGGSVSTLTIQRTQQEDSAVYLCASSLIPNRALTGELFFGEGSRLTVL.

The genes are TRBV20-1 and TRBJ2-3; 9 nucleotides match TRBD2. The CDR3 sequence is 19 residues long. V lost 0 bases and J lost 3; bases outside the gene matches: 16. Germline assignment: CDR1 DFQATT and CDR2 SNEGSKA (reference sequence). CDR3 protein: CSARDGLGWREGETDTQYF. The CDR3 nucleotides are TGCAGTGCTAGAGACGGTCTGGGTTGGCGGGAGGGTGAAACAGATACGCAGTATTTT.

This clonotype was found a few times. V is TRBV10-3 and J is TRBJ1-1; possible D gene TRBD1, 5 bases. CDR3 length equals 15 residues. Looked up from germline, CDR1 is ENHRY and CDR2 is SYGVKD. V was pared by 0 bases and J by 2 bases, with 10 bases between. The DNA of the CDR3 is TGTGCCATCAGTGAGTCTCCGGGGGGTAACACTGAAGCTTTCTTT. Encoded protein: CAISESPGGNTEAFF.